This TCR beta chain originates from a study of cytomegalovirus exposure and HLA in healthy donors. Libraries were prepared by immunoSEQ multiplex PCR; TCRdb keeps only in-frame clonotypes and omits some of them. The profile shows around 80,000 clones, roughly 95% of them singletons. The CDR3 has 14 residues. The V end lost 10 bases, the J end lost 0 bases, and 13 bases lay between the germline ends. Germline V gene data show CDR1 as SNHLY and CDR2 as FYNNEI. This TCR came from a woman aged 18-29 years in good health and CMV-seronegative. The chain recombines TRBV2 with TRBJ1-5, with D unresolved. What was sequenced was PBMCs. This chain's CDR3 is CATAAGYSNQPQHF. The CDR3 DNA reads TGTGCCACCGCAGCGGGATATAGCAATCAGCCCCAGCATTTT.